This T cell receptor beta chain was sequenced during a study of T-cell memory formation after mild COVID-19. Study-level background: TCR clusters were mostly donor specific.

The table lists this clonotype with a few counts. TCRdb reprocessed the 5' RACE reads via MiXCR and lists one record per CDR3 protein. The profile shows about 270,000 distinct CDR3 sequences, 15% of them singletons. The V and J ends lost 4 bases and 7 bases respectively, with 23 bases between them. The germline V gene has CDR1 SGHRS and CDR2 YFSETQ. The CDR3 runs 16 residues. The sequenced material came from PBMCs or a T cell subset sorted from them (not recorded which). The source is an adult woman who had mild COVID-19 (a few samples of this study predate the infection). Cell type and time point are not known. The chain carries TRBV5-1 and TRBJ1-1, with D possibly matching TRBD1 (6 bases). The CDR3 region is CASSHQVAGVVGEAFF. Here the CDR3 DNA reads TGCGCCAGCAGCCATCAGGTTGCAGGGGTGGTAGGTGAAGCTTTCTTT.